This T cell receptor beta chain stems from a study of Graves' ophthalmopathy and Graves' hyperthyroidism (dated by TCRdb to 2016 to 2019). Study-wide context: Peripheral blood was collected before any treatment was given, at the time of initial diagnosis. The study used signatures of the TCR beta repertoire to tell Graves' ophthalmopathy apart from Graves' hyperthyroidism and to predict which patients would progress to ophthalmopathy. In total, under 150 blood samples were TCR-sequenced: 40 to 45 ophthalmopathy, under 80 hyperthyroidism and some 17 hyperthyroidism-to-ophthalmopathy patients. To explore V-J signatures distinguishing ophthalmopathy from hyperthyroidism, a discovery set of roughly 100 patients (roughly 44 ophthalmopathy, some 55 stable hyperthyroidism) was enrolled. An independent validation cohort comprised roughly 20 hyperthyroidism patients and 15 to 17 patients who later progressed from hyperthyroidism to ophthalmopathy. T-cell repertoires of thyroid tissue and blood were compared in 5 or 6 hyperthyroidism patients. Once sampling was done, hyperthyroidism patients were given methimazole at a starting dose of 30 mg daily, while ophthalmopathy patients were given high-dose intravenous methylprednisolone. What the work shows at the level of the full study, not this receptor alone: Sample size was not predetermined statistically, and investigators were not blinded to group allocation. Most expanded thyroid clonotypes with a frequency above 0.001 also appeared in blood, which suggests that blood repertoires may reflect the immune response in the thyroid. In validation, the model predicted ophthalmopathy progression with 55% to 71% sensitivity and about 77% specificity; fewer than 15 predicted patients were CT-confirmed with GO in a median of about 6.1 months. The 13-signature model separated ophthalmopathy from stable hyperthyroidism with approximately 90% sensitivity and about 84% specificity in cross-validation, and 80%/75% in the test set.

The ophthalmopathy patients had moderately to severely active disease, with a Clinical Activity Score of 3 or higher, a NOSPECS grade of 4 or higher, and a disease duration of less than 3 months. Patients with other autoimmune diseases, uncontrolled infections, pregnancy or lactation were excluded. Diagnosis was based on clinical symptoms, serum thyroxine, TRAb, thyroid ultrasound and orbital computed tomography. PBMCs were isolated from around 10 ml of fresh peripheral blood by Ficoll-Paque density gradient centrifugation. Total RNA was extracted using Trizol reagent, and RNA quality was checked on an Agilent 2100 Bioanalyzer. For repertoire sequencing, TCR beta CDR3 regions were amplified from RNA transcripts. The first round of RT-PCR was done with HTBI primers and the Qiagen OneStep RT-PCR kit, and was followed by a second round of multiplex PCR, then size selection and purification. Libraries were sequenced paired-end with 100 bp reads on an Illumina HiSeq2000. As for the authors' bioinformatics: SOAPnuke was used for read processing, and reads with adapters, uncalled bases, a mean Phred below 15, or no exact constant-primer or identifier match were discarded. COPE v1.2.5 was used to merge the high-quality paired reads. Clonotypes were defined as unique nucleotide sequences and were aligned to IMGT TRB V, D and J references using MiTCR v1.1. The analysis was limited to V-J combinations with a frequency above 0.0001, which together covered 99.2% of repertoires. For each V-J combination, a TCR clonal expansion and chaos score was defined as F50 clonal expansion divided by the chaos observed in the TCRdist matrix. Welch's t-statistics and random forest were used to narrow the features down to more than 10 V-J combinations, which were then fed into a naive Bayes classifier. Thyroid-blood repertoire similarity was quantified with the Morisita-Horn index. In-frame beta chains were kept once TCRdb had trimmed the public reads at Q25 with fastp and called clones with MiXCR. Entries that share a CDR3 protein sequence are merged under the most common genes and DNA. The V and J calls shown here were made by TCRdb, not taken from the authors' results. The sample profile shows under 350,000 distinct CDR3 sequences; 17% of them were found once. The ten most abundant clones make up more than 9% of the sample.

From the cysteine up to the phenylalanine, the CDR3 has a length of 14 residues. This entry keeps only the CDR3 DNA: 42 bases, framed from base 1. V and J are trimmed by 3 bases and 4 bases, and the gene matches miss 3 bases of the junction. CDR1 and CDR2 (SGHKS, YYEKEE) derive from the germline V gene (reference sequence). In regard to this clonotype: The antigen this receptor binds is unknown. The sample holds no much larger clone one base away, and base qualities are not on file.

The sequencing sample was made of peripheral blood. The V and J segments used are TRBV5-5 and TRBJ1-2, with 10 junctional bases fitting TRBD1. The source is an adult man with Graves' ophthalmopathy. DNA sequence: TGTGCCAGCAGCTGGGACAGGGGCAGCTATGGCTACACCTTC. Protein translation: CASSWDRGSYGYTF.